This TCR beta chain emerged from a study of blood T cell repertoires in COVID-19. Study information: The United States, Italy and Spain supplied acute and convalescent COVID-19 samples.

Germline V gives CDR1 SGHRS, CDR2 YFSETQ. Trimming cost V 1 base and J 3 bases, with 14 bases left between them. The CDR3 sequence is 15 residues long. Libraries were prepared by immunoSEQ multiplex PCR; TCRdb keeps only in-frame clonotypes and omits some of them. The table shows about 440,000 clones, with around 89% occurring only once. The origin of this receptor is a woman in her fifties or sixties with COVID-19, enrolled during active disease. The chain couples TRBV5-1 to TRBJ2-7, with D perhaps TRBD2 (6 bases). Sequenced material: peripheral blood. This CDR3 is CASSLTGTADYEQYF. As DNA, the CDR3 is TGCGCCAGCAGCTTGACCGGGACTGCCGACTACGAGCAGTACTTC.